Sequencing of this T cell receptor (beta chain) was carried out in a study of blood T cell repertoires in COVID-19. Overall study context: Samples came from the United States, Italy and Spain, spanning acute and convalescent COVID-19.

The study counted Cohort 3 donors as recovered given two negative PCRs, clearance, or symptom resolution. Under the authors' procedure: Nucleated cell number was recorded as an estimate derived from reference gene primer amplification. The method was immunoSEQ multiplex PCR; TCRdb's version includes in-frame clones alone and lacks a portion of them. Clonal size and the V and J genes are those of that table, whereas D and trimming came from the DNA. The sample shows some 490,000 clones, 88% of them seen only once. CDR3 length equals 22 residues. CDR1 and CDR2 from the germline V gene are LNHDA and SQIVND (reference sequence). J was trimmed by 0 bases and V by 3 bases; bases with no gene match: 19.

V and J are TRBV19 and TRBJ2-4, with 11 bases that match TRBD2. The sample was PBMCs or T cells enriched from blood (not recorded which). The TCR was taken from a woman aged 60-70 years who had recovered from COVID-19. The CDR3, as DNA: TGTGCCAGTAGTATGCCTCGGGAGTCCGGGACTAGCGGTCGACTAGCCAAAAACATTCAGTACTTC. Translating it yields CASSMPRESGTSGRLAKNIQYF.